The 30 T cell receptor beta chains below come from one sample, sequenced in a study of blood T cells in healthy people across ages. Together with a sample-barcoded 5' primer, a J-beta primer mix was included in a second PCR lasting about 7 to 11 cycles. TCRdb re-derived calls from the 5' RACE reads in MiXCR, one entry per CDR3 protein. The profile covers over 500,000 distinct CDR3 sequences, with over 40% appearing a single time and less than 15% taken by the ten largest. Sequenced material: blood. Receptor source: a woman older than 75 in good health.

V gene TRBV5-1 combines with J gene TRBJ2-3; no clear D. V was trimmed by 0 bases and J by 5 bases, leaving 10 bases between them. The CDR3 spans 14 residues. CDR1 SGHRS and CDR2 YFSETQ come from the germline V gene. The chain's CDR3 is CASSLETVGDTQYF. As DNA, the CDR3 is TGCGCCAGCAGCTTGGAAACAGTTGGAGATACGCAGTATTTT.

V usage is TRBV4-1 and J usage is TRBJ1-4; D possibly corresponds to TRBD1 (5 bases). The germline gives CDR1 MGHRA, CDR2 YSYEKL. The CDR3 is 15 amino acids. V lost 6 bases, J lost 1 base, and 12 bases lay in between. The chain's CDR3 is CASRWSGGTNEKLFF. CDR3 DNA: TGCGCCAGCAGATGGTCGGGGGGAACTAATGAAAAACTGTTTTTT.

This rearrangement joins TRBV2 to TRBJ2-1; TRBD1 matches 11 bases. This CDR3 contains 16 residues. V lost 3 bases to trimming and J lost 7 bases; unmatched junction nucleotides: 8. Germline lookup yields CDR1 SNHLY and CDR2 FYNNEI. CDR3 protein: CASSDFRTGGLNEQFF. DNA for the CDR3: TGTGCCAGCAGTGATTTCCGGACAGGGGGCCTGAATGAGCAGTTCTTC.

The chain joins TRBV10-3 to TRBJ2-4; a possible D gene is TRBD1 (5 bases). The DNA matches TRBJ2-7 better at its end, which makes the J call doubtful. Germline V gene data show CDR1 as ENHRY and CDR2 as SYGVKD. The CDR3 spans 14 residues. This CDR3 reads CAISELQGSYEQYF. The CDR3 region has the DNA TGTGCCATCAGTGAGCTCCAGGGCTCCTACGAGCAGTACTTC.

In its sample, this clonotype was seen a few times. The CDR3 sequence is CASSVTRSSYNEQFF. The DNA for the CDR3 is TGTGCCAGCAGTGTGACCAGGAGCTCCTACAATGAGCAGTTCTTC. The chain is built from TRBV2 and TRBJ2-1, with D unclear. V lost 4 bases, J lost 0 bases, and 10 bases lay in between. Per the germline V gene, CDR1 is SNHLY and CDR2 is FYNNEI. The CDR3 contains 15 residues.

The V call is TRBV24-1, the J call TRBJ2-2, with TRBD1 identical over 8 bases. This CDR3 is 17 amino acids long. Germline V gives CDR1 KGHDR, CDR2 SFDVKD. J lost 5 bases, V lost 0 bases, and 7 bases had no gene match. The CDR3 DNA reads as TGTGCCACCAGTGATTTGAGGACAGGGAGAGGGACCGGGGAGCTGTTTTTT. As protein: CATSDLRTGRGTGELFF.

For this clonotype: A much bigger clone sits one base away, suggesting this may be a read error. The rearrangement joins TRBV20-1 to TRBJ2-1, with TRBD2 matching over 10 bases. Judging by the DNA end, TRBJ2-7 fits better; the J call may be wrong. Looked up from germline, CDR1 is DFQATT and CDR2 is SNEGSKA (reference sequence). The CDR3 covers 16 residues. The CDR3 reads CSAIMLSGGTYNEQYF. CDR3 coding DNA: TGCAGTGCTATTATGCTTAGCGGGGGGACTTACAATGAGCAGTACTTC.

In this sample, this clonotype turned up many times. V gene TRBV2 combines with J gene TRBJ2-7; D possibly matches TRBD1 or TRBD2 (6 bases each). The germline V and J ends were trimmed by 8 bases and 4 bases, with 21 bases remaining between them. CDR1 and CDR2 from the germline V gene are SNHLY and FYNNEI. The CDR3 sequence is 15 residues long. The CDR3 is CASRPGGFATYEQYF. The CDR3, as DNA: TGTGCCAGCCGCCCCGGGGGCTTTGCGACTTACGAGCAGTACTTC.

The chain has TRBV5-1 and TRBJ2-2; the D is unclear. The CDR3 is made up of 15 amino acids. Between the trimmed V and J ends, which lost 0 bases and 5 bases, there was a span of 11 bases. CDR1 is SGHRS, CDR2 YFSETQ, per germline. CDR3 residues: CASSLEGIRTGELFF. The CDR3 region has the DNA TGCGCCAGCAGCTTGGAGGGTATAAGGACCGGGGAGCTGTTTTTT. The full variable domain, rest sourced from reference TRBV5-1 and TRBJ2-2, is KAGVTQTPRYLIKTRGQQVTLSCSPISGHRSVSWYQQTPGQGLQFLFEYFSETQRNKGNFPGRFSGRQFSNSRSEMNVSTLELGDSALYLCASSLEGIRTGELFFGEGSRLTVL.

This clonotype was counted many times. The CDR3 DNA is TGTGCCAGCAGTTTAGACGGGGTTGGTGAGCAGTTCTTC. Translation: CASSLDGVGEQFF. J is TRBJ2-1 and V is TRBV12-3 or TRBV12-4; TRBD2 might be the D (5 bases). The CDR3 sequence is 13 residues long. V lost 1 base and J lost 9, with 10 bases in between.

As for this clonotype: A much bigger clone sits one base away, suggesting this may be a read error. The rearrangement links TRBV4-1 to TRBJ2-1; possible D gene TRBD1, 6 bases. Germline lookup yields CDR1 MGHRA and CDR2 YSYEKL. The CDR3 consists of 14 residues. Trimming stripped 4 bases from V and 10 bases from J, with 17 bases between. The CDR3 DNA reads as TGCGCCAGCAGCCGGGACAAGGGATTCTACGAGCAGTTCTTC. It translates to CASSRDKGFYEQFF.

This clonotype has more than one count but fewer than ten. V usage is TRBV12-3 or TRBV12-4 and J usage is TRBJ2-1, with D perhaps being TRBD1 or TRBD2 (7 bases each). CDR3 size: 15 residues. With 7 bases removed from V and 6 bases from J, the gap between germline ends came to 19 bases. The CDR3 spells CASIKGAGGVNEQFF. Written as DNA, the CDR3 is TGTGCCAGCATTAAAGGGGCAGGGGGGGTCAATGAGCAGTTCTTC.

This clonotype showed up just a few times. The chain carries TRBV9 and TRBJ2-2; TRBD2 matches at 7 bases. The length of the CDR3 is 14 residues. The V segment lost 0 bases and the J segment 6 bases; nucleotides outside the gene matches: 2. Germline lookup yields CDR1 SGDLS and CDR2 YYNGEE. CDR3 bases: TGTGCCAGCAGCGTAGTAACTAGCGCCGGGGAGCTGTTTTTT. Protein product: CASSVVTSAGELFF. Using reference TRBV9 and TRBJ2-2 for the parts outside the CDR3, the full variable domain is DSGVTQTPKHLITATGQRVTLRCSPRSGDLSVYWYQQSLDQGLQFLIQYYNGEERAKGNILERFSAQQFPDLHSELNLSSLELGDSALYFCASSVVTSAGELFFGEGSRLTVL.

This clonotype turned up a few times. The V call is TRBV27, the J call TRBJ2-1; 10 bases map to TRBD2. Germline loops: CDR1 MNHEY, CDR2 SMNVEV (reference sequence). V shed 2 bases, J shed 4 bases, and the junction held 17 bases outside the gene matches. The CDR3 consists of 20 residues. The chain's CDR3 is CASSLPGLARAVSRYNEQFF. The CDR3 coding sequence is TGTGCCAGCAGTTTACCGGGACTAGCGCGAGCCGTATCCCGTTACAATGAGCAGTTCTTC.

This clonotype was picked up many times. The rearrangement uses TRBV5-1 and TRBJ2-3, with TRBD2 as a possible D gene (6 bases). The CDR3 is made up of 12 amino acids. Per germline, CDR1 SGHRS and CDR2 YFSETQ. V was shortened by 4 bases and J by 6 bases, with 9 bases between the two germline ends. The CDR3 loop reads CASSPGVDTQYF. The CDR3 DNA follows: TGCGCCAGCAGCCCGGGGGTGGATACGCAGTATTTT.

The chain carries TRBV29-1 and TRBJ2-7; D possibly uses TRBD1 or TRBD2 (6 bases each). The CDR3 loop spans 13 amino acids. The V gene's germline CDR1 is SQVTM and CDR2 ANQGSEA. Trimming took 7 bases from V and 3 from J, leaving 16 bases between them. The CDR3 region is CSAELGGLYEQYF. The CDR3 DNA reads TGCAGCGCCGAGTTGGGGGGCCTCTACGAGCAGTACTTC.

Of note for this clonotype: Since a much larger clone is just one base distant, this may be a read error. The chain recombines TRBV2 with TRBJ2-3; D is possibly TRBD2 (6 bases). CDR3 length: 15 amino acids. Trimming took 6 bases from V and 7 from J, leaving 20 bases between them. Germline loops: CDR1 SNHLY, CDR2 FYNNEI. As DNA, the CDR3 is TGTGCCAGCAGGCTACGGCGAGCGGAGGGGAATACGCAGTATTTT. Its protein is CASRLRRAEGNTQYF.

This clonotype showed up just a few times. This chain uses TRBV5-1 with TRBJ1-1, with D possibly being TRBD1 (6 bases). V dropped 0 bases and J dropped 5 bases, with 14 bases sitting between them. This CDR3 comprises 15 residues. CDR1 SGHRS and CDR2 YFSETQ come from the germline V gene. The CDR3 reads CASSLEAGVGTEAFF. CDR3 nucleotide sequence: TGCGCCAGCAGCTTGGAGGCAGGGGTGGGGACTGAAGCTTTCTTT.

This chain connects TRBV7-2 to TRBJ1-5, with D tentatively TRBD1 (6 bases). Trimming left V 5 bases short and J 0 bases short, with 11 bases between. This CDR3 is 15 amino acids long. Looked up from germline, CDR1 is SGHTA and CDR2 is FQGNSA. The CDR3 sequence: CASSKGEYSNQPQHF. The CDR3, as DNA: TGTGCCAGCAGCAAGGGGGAATATAGCAATCAGCCCCAGCATTTT.

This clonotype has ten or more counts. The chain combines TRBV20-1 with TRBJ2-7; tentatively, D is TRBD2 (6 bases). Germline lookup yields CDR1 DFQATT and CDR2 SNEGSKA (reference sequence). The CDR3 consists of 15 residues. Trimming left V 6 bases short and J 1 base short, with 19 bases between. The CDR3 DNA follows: TGCAGTGCACTCGGGGGAGTATACCCTTCCTACGAGCAGTACTTC. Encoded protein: CSALGGVYPSYEQYF.

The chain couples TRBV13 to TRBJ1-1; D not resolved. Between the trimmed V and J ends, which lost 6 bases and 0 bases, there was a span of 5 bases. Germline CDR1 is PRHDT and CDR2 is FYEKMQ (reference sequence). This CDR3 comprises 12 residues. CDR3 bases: TGTGCCAGCAGGTCCATGAACACTGAAGCTTTCTTT. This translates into CASRSMNTEAFF.

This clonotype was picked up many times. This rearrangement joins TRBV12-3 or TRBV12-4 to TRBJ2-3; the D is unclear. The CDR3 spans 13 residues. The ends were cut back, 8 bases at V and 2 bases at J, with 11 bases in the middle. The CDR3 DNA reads TGTGCCAGCGGCAGGACCAACACAGATACGCAGTATTTT. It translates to CASGRTNTDTQYF.

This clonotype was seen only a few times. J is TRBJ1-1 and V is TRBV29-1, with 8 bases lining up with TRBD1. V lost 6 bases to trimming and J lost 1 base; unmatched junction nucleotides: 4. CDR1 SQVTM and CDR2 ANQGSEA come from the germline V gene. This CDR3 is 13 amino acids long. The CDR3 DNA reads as TGCAGCGTCGCACAGGGGGAGAACACTGAAGCTTTCTTT. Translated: CSVAQGENTEAFF.

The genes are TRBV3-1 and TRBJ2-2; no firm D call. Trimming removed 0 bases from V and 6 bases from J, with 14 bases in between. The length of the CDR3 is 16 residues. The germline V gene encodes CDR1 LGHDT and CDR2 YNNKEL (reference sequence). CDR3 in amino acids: CASSQDRLSDSGELFF. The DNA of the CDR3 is TGTGCCAGCAGCCAAGACAGATTGAGTGATTCCGGGGAGCTGTTTTTT.

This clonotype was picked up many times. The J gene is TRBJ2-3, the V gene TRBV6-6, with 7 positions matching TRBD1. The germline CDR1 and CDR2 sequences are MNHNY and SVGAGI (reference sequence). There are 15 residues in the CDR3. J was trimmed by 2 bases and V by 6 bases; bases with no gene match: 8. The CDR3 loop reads CASRNTGAHTDTQYF. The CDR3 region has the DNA TGTGCCAGCAGAAATACAGGGGCCCACACAGATACGCAGTATTTT.

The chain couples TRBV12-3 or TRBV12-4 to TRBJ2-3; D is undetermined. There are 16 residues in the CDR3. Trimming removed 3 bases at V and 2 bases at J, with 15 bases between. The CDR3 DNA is TGTGCCAGCAGTTTCTGGGCCAGAGGCAACACAGATACGCAGTATTTT. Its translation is CASSFWARGNTDTQYF.

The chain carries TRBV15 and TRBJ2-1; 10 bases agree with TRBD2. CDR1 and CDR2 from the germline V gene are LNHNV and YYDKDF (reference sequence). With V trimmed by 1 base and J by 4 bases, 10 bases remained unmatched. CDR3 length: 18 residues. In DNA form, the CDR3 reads TGTGCCACCAGCAGAGGAGGGTTAGCGGGGGGATCTTACAATGAGCAGTTCTTC. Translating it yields CATSRGGLAGGSYNEQFF.

The CDR3 region is CASRGGQGANYGYTF. The CDR3 DNA is TGTGCCAGCAGAGGGGGACAGGGGGCCAACTATGGCTACACCTTC. The chain employs TRBV6-6 and TRBJ1-2; TRBD1 matches at 12 bases. There are 15 residues in the CDR3. Germline V CDR1 and CDR2: MNHNY, SVGAGI (reference sequence). Trimming cost V 6 bases and J 2 bases; bases outside gene matches: 4.

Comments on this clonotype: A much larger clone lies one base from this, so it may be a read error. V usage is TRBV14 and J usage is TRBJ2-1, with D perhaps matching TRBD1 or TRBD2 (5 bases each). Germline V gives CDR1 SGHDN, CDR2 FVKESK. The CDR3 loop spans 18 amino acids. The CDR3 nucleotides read TGTGCCAACAGCCAAGATTTAGGGACCGCCTACGTCTACAATGAGCAGTTCTTC. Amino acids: CANSQDLGTAYVYNEQFF.

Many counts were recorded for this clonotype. The CDR3 DNA sequence: TGTGCCAGCAGCTTTAGCGGGGGTGATACGCAGTATTTT. It encodes CASSFSGGDTQYF. This chain joins TRBV12-3 or TRBV12-4 and TRBJ2-3, with TRBD2 identical over 9 bases. The CDR3 length is 13 residues. Trimming took 6 bases from V and 6 from J; bases not matched to a gene: 4.